The 29 T cell receptor beta chains presented below share a single source sample, sequenced in a study of blood T cell repertoires in COVID-19. Libraries were prepared by immunoSEQ multiplex PCR; TCRdb keeps only in-frame clonotypes and omits some of them. Among about 480,000 clones listed, around 89% were seen once. Specimen: peripheral blood. These receptors originate from a woman in her twenties or thirties with acute or convalescent COVID-19.

The rearrangement uses TRBV9 and TRBJ1-1; D perhaps matches TRBD1 (5 bases). The CDR3 contains 13 residues. Per the germline V gene, CDR1 is SGDLS and CDR2 is YYNGEE. The V gene lost 3 bases and the J gene lost 6 bases, with 12 bases spanning the gap. The CDR3 sequence is CASSETSGSEAFF. DNA for the CDR3: TGTGCCAGCAGCGAAACTTCAGGGTCTGAAGCTTTCTTT. The full variable domain, with the rest looked up from reference TRBV9 and TRBJ1-1, is DSGVTQTPKHLITATGQRVTLRCSPRSGDLSVYWYQQSLDQGLQFLIQYYNGEERAKGNILERFSAQQFPDLHSELNLSSLELGDSALYFCASSETSGSEAFFGQGTRLTVV.

The V call is TRBV9, the J call TRBJ2-1, with a tentative D call TRBD1 (5 bases). The germline CDR1 and CDR2 sequences are SGDLS and YYNGEE. The V and J ends lost 0 bases and 0 bases respectively, with 10 bases between them. The length of the CDR3 is 16 residues. This chain's CDR3 is CASSVAQASSYNEQFF. The CDR3 coding sequence is TGTGCCAGCAGCGTAGCACAGGCGAGCTCCTACAATGAGCAGTTCTTC.

The chain recombines TRBV27 with TRBJ2-7; D might be TRBD2 (6 bases). Trimming removed 4 bases at V and 4 bases at J, with 11 bases between. The CDR3 sequence is 13 residues long. Per the germline V gene, CDR1 is MNHEY and CDR2 is SMNVEV (reference sequence). CDR3 sequence: CASSSQEGYEQYF. The CDR3 DNA reads TGTGCCAGCAGTTCCCAGGAGGGGTACGAGCAGTACTTC.

This sequence joins TRBV3-1 (or the pseudogene TRBV3-2) and TRBJ2-1; 10 nucleotides line up with TRBD2. Germline CDR1 is LGHDT and CDR2 is YNNKEL (reference sequence). V lost 3 bases and J lost 2; bases outside the gene matches: 4. The CDR3 is made up of 16 amino acids. CDR3 bases: TGTGCCAGCAGCCAGCTAGCGGGGGCAACCTACAATGAGCAGTTCTTC. This gives the protein CASSQLAGATYNEQFF.

In nucleotides, the CDR3 is TGTGCCAGCAGCTTTCGTTTTCAGGGTAACTATGGCTACACCTTC. It is translated as CASSFRFQGNYGYTF. The rearrangement links TRBV5-6 to TRBJ1-2; a possible D gene is TRBD1 (5 bases). The V gene's germline CDR1 is SGHDT and CDR2 YYEEEE. This CDR3 has 15 amino acids. With 2 bases removed from V and 1 base from J, the gap between germline ends came to 12 bases.

The chain combines TRBV7-3 with TRBJ1-1; 11 positions agree with TRBD1. Per the germline V gene, CDR1 is SGHTA and CDR2 is FQGTGA. The CDR3 has 17 residues. V gave up 5 bases and J gave up 1 base; unmatched junction bases: 9. The CDR3 protein is CASSTGQGAFGNTEAFF. The DNA of the CDR3 is TGTGCCAGCAGCACCGGACAGGGGGCGTTTGGGAACACTGAAGCTTTCTTT.

V gene TRBV7-9 combines with J gene TRBJ2-5; 7 bases fit TRBD2. The germline V gene encodes CDR1 SEHNR and CDR2 FQNEAQ (reference sequence). This CDR3 is 16 amino acids long. The J segment lost 5 bases and the V segment lost 3 bases, leaving 12 bases of the junction unmatched. Here the CDR3 reads CASSFSQRGPGETQYF. CDR3 nucleotide sequence: TGTGCCAGCAGCTTTTCCCAGCGGGGACCCGGGGAGACCCAGTACTTC.

The chain carries TRBV28 and TRBJ1-2; the match to TRBD1 covers 11 bases. This CDR3 has 16 amino acids. The germline V gene encodes CDR1 MDHEN and CDR2 SYDVKM. Trimming at V came to 6 bases and at J to 0 bases, leaving 6 bases not matched to a gene. In DNA, the CDR3 is TGTGCCAGCAGACGGACAGGGGGCTGGGCTAACTATGGCTACACCTTC. This sequence encodes CASRRTGGWANYGYTF.

This rearrangement joins TRBV11-3 to TRBJ2-7; 7 bases are shared with TRBD2. Germline V gene data show CDR1 as SGHNT and CDR2 as YENEEA. V trimming: 6 bases; J trimming: 3 bases; junction bases outside the gene matches: 8. The CDR3 is 14 amino acids. This chain's CDR3 is CASSPSGANYEQYF. The CDR3 nucleotides read TGTGCCAGCAGTCCAAGCGGGGCTAACTACGAGCAGTACTTC.

The chain is built from TRBV5-6 and TRBJ1-2, with D tentatively TRBD1 (6 bases). V lost 4 bases, J lost 8 bases, and 21 bases lay in between. This CDR3 is built from 15 residues. Germline CDR1 is SGHDT and CDR2 is YYEEEE. The CDR3 DNA reads as TGTGCCAGCAGCATGGAGGCTGGGGGCGGGTGGGGCTACACCTTC. Residues: CASSMEAGGGWGYTF.

This sequence joins TRBV5-4 and TRBJ2-1, with a weak D call TRBD1 (6 bases). CDR3 length: 16 amino acids. Trimming shortened V by 3 bases and J by 7 bases, and 20 bases separated the two germline ends. From germline, CDR1 is SGHNT and CDR2 YYREEE (reference sequence). Written as DNA, the CDR3 is TGTGCCAGCAGCTCCTCCTCAGGGGCGGTGGGGAATGAGCAGTTCTTC. It encodes CASSSSSGAVGNEQFF. The whole variable domain, remainder taken from reference TRBV5-4 and TRBJ2-1, is ETGVTQSPTHLIKTRGQQVTLRCSSQSGHNTVSWYQQALGQGPQFIFQYYREEENGRGNFPPRFSGLQFPNYSSELNVNALELDDSALYLCASSSSSGAVGNEQFFGPGTRLTVL.

The V and J genes are TRBV4-1 and TRBJ1-5, with a possible D match to TRBD1 (6 bases). Germline assignment: CDR1 MGHRA and CDR2 YSYEKL. CDR3 length: 16 amino acids. V lost 0 bases, J lost 0 bases, and 9 bases lay in between. In nucleotides, the CDR3 is TGCGCCAGCAGCCAAGATCCGACAGGTAGCAATCAGCCCCAGCATTTT. Amino acid sequence: CASSQDPTGSNQPQHF.

The chain joins TRBV2 to TRBJ1-2, with no clear D. The CDR3 contains 11 residues. Germline V gene lookup returns CDR1 SNHLY and CDR2 FYNNEI. Trimming left V 6 bases short and J 8 bases short, with 10 bases between. The CDR3 nucleotides read TGTGCCAGCAGGGTGGTACGGGGCTACACCTTC. Translation gives CASRVVRGYTF.

This chain connects TRBV7-9 to TRBJ1-5; no definite D call. Germline V lookup: CDR1 SEHNR, CDR2 FQNEAQ (reference sequence). Deletions cut 3 bases from V and 5 bases from J, with 11 bases between. CDR3 length: 14 amino acids. In DNA form, the CDR3 reads TGTGCCAGCAGCTTCGACGGAGTCGATCAGCCCCAGCATTTT. Translated: CASSFDGVDQPQHF. Full variable domain (rest looked up from reference TRBV7-9 and TRBJ1-5): DTGVSQNPRHKITKRGQNVTFRCDPISEHNRLYWYRQTLGQGPEFLTYFQNEAQLEKSRLLSDRFSAERPKGSFSTLEIQRTEQGDSAMYLCASSFDGVDQPQHFGDGTRLSIL.

The J gene is TRBJ2-7, the V gene TRBV9, with D possibly matching TRBD2 (5 bases). V dropped 4 bases and J dropped 5 bases, with 19 bases sitting between them. The CDR3 is 15 amino acids. Germline V gene lookup returns CDR1 SGDLS and CDR2 YYNGEE. CDR3 sequence (DNA): TGTGCCAGCAGCCCCACAGCGGAGATCTTCCACGAGCAGTACTTC. Translating gives CASSPTAEIFHEQYF.

The V call is TRBV7-8, the J call TRBJ2-2, with 9 bases matching TRBD2. This CDR3 is built from 19 residues. The germline gives CDR1 SGHVS, CDR2 FQNEAQ. J lost 2 bases, V lost 1 base, and 11 bases had no gene match. The CDR3 DNA sequence: TGTGCCAGCAGCTTAGTTCTTAGCGGGGGTTACCTCAACACCGGGGAGCTGTTTTTT. Translated, it gives CASSLVLSGGYLNTGELFF.

The chain joins TRBV10-2 to TRBJ2-7; D is perhaps TRBD2 (7 bases). CDR1 and CDR2 from the germline V gene are WSHSY and SAAADI. The CDR3 runs to 17 residues. The ends were cut back, 1 base at V and 2 bases at J, with 18 bases in the middle. The CDR3 protein is CASSEFEGGPLAYEQYF. Written as DNA, the CDR3 is TGCGCCAGCAGTGAGTTTGAGGGGGGGCCGTTAGCCTACGAGCAGTACTTC.

The chain combines TRBV4-1 with TRBJ1-5, with D possibly being TRBD1 (6 bases). This CDR3 comprises 16 residues. The germline V and J ends were trimmed by 0 bases and 3 bases, with 12 bases remaining between them. In germline, CDR1 is MGHRA, CDR2 YSYEKL. The CDR3 DNA sequence: TGCGCCAGCAGCCAAGATTCAGGGACAAACAATCAGCCCCAGCATTTT. Translation gives CASSQDSGTNNQPQHF.

The chain has TRBV11-2 and TRBJ1-1; D is possibly TRBD1 (6 bases). This CDR3 spans 14 amino acids. V gave up 1 base and J gave up 5 bases, with 11 bases separating them. The germline gives CDR1 SGHAT, CDR2 FQNNGV. CDR3: CASSLAGQRTEAFF. DNA for the CDR3: TGTGCCAGCAGCTTAGCGGGACAAAGGACTGAAGCTTTCTTT.

The CDR3 coding sequence is TGTGCCAGCAGTGTTGACAGGGCTAACGGCTACACCTTC. Amino acids: CASSVDRANGYTF. V usage is TRBV6-6 and J usage is TRBJ1-2; 7 bases agree with TRBD1. The ends lost 5 bases at V and 8 bases at J; junction bases unmatched: 8. The CDR3 is 13 amino acids. The germline V gene encodes CDR1 MNHNY and CDR2 SVGAGI (reference sequence).

A single count supports this clone. The chain combines TRBV27 with TRBJ1-2, with a tentative D call TRBD1 (5 bases). The CDR3 totals 14 residues. Germline V gives CDR1 MNHEY, CDR2 SMNVEV (reference sequence). Trimming took off 1 base at V and 5 bases at J, with 11 bases between the two ends. CDR3: CASSLFDSGYGYTF. CDR3 nucleotide sequence: TGTGCCAGCAGTTTATTTGACAGTGGGTATGGCTACACCTTC.

The chain recombines TRBV30 with TRBJ1-4, with a tentative D call TRBD1 (5 bases). Germline V lookup: CDR1 GTSNPN, CDR2 SVGIG (reference sequence). CDR3 size: 15 residues. V was pared by 2 bases and J by 4 bases, with 14 bases between. CDR3 nucleotide sequence: TGTGCCTGGAGTAGGGGCGGACACCTTAATGAAAAACTGTTTTTT. It is translated as CAWSRGGHLNEKLFF.

Only one count was recorded for this clone. The rearrangement uses TRBV14 and TRBJ2-3; unclear D gene. V gave up 4 bases and J gave up 6 bases, with 5 bases separating them. Germline V gives CDR1 SGHDN, CDR2 FVKESK. The CDR3 spans 11 residues. The CDR3 sequence is CASSLVDTQYF. The CDR3 nucleotides read TGTGCCAGCAGCCTAGTGGATACGCAGTATTTT.

The rearrangement uses TRBV15 and TRBJ2-3; D may be TRBD1 (5 bases). Germline V gene lookup returns CDR1 LNHNV and CDR2 YYDKDF (reference sequence). The CDR3 is 16 amino acids. Trimming cost V 3 bases and J 2 bases, with 15 bases left between them. Here the CDR3 reads CATSSNVGAPTDTQYF. As DNA, the CDR3 is TGTGCCACCAGCAGCAACGTAGGGGCCCCCACAGATACGCAGTATTTT.

V gene TRBV7-2 combines with J gene TRBJ1-5, with D unclear. Germline V lookup: CDR1 SGHTA, CDR2 FQGNSA. This CDR3 comprises 15 residues. Trimming pared 2 bases from V and 5 bases from J, leaving 13 bases between. The CDR3 bases are TGTGCCAGCAGCTTATTTTCTGGGCCGGATCAGCCCCAGCATTTT. Translated, it gives CASSLFSGPDQPQHF.

The CDR3, as DNA: TGCGCCAGCAGCTCACTGAGAGGCAGCACAGATACGCAGTATTTT. Protein: CASSSLRGSTDTQYF. The chain employs TRBV5-1 and TRBJ2-3; D gene ambiguous. The V end lost 3 bases, the J end lost 0 bases, and 11 bases lay between the germline ends. CDR3 length equals 15 residues. CDR1 and CDR2 (germline): SGHRS, YFSETQ.

This rearrangement joins TRBV7-3 to TRBJ2-3, with 12 bases fitting TRBD2. The CDR3 is 16 residues long. Germline CDR1 and CDR2: SGHTA and FQGTGA. The junction had 8 bases not matched to a gene; V was cut back by 0 bases and J by 10 bases. CDR3 protein: CASSLTTSGGIQSQYF. For the CDR3, the DNA is TGTGCCAGCAGCTTAACTACTAGCGGGGGGATTCAATCGCAGTATTTT.

The chain recombines TRBV5-1 with TRBJ2-5, with 11 nucleotides matching TRBD2. The CDR3 loop spans 17 amino acids. Trimming at V came to 0 bases and at J to 5 bases, leaving 9 bases not matched to a gene. Germline-derived CDR1 and CDR2 are SGHRS and YFSETQ. The CDR3 is CASSLEIAGGLAETQYF. The CDR3 nucleotides read TGCGCCAGCAGCTTGGAAATAGCGGGGGGGCTTGCGGAGACCCAGTACTTC.

This chain links TRBV19 with TRBJ2-5; no firm D call. V was pared by 4 bases and J by 0 bases, with 3 bases between. CDR3 size: 12 residues. Germline V lookup: CDR1 LNHDA, CDR2 SQIVND (reference sequence). DNA for the CDR3: TGTGCCAGTAGTAGCGACCAAGAGACCCAGTACTTC. Translated, it gives CASSSDQETQYF.